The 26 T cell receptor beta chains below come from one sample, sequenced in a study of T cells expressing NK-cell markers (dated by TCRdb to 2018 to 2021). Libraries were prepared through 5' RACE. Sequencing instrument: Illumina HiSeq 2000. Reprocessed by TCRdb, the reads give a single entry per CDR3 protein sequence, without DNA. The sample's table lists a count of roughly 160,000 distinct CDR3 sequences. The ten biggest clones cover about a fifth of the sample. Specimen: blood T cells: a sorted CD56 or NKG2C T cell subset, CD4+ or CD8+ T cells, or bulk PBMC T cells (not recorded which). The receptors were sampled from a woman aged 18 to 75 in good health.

The CDR3 reads CASRPGTGGNTIYF. V and J are TRBV6-1 and TRBJ1-3; the TRBD1 assignment by TCRdb is unverifiable without DNA. The CDR3 runs to 14 residues. Germline CDR1 is MNHNS and CDR2 is SASEGT.

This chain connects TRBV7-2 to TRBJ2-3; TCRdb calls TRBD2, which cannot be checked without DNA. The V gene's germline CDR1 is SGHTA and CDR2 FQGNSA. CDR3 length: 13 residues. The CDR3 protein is CASSPRTSGPPIF.

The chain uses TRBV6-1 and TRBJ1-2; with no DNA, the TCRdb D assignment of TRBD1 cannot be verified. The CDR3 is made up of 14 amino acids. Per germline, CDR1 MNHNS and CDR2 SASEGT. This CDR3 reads CASSRRGSGNGYTF.

CDR3 sequence: CSARADRDNEQFF. The chain links TRBV20-1 to TRBJ2-1; TCRdb indicates TRBD1, and absent DNA this call remains unverified. This CDR3 contains 13 residues. Looked up from germline, CDR1 is DFQATT and CDR2 is SNEGSKA (reference sequence).

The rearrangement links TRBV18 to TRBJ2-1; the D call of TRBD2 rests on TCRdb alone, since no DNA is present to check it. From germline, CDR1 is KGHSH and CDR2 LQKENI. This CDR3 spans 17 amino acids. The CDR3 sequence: CASNGLAGGPSYNEQFF.

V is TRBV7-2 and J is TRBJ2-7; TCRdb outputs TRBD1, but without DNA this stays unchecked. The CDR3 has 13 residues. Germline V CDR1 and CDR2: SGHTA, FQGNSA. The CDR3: CASSPGVAEQQYF.

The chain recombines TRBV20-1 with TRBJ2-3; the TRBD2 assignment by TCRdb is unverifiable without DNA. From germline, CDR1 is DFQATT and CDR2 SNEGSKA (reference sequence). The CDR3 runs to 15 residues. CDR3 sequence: CSALTSGGSTDTQYF.

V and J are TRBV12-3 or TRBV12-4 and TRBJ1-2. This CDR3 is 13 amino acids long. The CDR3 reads CASSPTRVGGYTF.

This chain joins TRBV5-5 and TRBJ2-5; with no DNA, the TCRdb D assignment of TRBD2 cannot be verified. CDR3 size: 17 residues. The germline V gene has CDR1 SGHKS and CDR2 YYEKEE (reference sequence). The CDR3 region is CASSLGTTSGGQETQYF.

The CDR3 loop is CASSLYPQNEQYF. The chain carries TRBV5-1 and TRBJ2-7. The CDR3 has 13 residues. Per the germline V gene, CDR1 is SGHRS and CDR2 is YFSETQ.

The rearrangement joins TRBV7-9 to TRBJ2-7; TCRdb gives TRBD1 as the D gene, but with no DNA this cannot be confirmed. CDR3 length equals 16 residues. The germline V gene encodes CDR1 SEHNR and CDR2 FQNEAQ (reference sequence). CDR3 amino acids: CASSQSRDRGLYEQYF.

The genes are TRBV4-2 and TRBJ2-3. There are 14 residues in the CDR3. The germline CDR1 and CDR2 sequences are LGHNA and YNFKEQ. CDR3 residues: CASSPRSSTDTQYF.

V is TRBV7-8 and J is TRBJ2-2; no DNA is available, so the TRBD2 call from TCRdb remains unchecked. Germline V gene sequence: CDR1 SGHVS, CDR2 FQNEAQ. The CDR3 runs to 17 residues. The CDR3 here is CASSPRTREGFSGELFF.

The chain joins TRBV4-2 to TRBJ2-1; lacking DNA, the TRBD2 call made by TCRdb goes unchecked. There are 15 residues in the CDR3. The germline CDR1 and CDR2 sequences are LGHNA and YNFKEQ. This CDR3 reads CASSQELAVYNEQFF.

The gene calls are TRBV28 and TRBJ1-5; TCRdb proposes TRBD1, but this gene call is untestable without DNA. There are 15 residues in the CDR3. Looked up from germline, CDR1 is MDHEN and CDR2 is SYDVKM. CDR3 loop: CASSLRRGFNQPQHF.

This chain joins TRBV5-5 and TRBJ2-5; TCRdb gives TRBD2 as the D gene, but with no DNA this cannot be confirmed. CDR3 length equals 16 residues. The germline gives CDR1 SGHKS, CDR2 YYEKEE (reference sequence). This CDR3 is CASSLASGAIQETQYF. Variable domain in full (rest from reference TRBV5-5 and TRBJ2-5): DAGVTQSPTHLIKTRGQQVTLRCSPISGHKSVSWYQQVLGQGPQFIFQYYEKEERGRGNFPDRFSARQFPNYSSELNVNALLLGDSALYLCASSLASGAIQETQYFGPGTRLLVL.

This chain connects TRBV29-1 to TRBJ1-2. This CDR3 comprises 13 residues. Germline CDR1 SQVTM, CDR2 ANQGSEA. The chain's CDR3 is CSHSDPANYGYTF.

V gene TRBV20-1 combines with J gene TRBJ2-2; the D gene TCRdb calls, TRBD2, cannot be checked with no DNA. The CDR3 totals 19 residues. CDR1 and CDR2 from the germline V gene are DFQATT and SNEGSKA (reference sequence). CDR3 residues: CSARGTQGAGGPNFGELFF.

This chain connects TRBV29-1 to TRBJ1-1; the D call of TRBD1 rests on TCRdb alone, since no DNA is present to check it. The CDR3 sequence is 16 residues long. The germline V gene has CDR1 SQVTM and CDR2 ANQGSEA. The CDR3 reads CSVEGPLAGVNTEAFF.

The CDR3 region is CSARDSGVTSGSSGANVLTF. The gene calls are TRBV20-1 and TRBJ2-6; TCRdb returns TRBD2, unconfirmable since there is no DNA. Looked up from germline, CDR1 is DFQATT and CDR2 is SNEGSKA (reference sequence). This CDR3 region has 20 residues.

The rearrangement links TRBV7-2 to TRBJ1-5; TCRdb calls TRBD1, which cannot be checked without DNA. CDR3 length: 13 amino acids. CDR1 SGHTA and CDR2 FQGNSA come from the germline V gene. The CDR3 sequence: CASSPRDGQPQHF. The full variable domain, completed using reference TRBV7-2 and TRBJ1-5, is GAGVSQSPSNKVTEKGKDVELRCDPISGHTALYWYRQSLGQGLEFLIYFQGNSAPDKSGLPSDRFSAERTGGSVSTLTIQRTQQEDSAVYLCASSPRDGQPQHFGDGTRLSIL.

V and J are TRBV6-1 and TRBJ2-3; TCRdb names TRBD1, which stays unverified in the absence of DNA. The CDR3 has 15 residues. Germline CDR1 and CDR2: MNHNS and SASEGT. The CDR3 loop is CATTTGPSATDTQYF.

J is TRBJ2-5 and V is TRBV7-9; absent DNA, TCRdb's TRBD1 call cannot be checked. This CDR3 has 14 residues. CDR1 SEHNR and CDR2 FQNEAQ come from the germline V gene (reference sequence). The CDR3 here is CASSFSGGSETQYF.

The CDR3 sequence is CSVISGGSTDTQYF. The V and J genes are TRBV20-1 and TRBJ2-3; there is no DNA to check the TCRdb D call of TRBD1. Germline CDR1 is DFQATT and CDR2 is SNEGSKA (reference sequence). This CDR3 is 14 amino acids long.

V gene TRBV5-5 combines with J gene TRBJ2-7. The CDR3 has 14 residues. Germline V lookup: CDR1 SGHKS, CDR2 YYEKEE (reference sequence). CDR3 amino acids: CASSLVQESLEQYF.

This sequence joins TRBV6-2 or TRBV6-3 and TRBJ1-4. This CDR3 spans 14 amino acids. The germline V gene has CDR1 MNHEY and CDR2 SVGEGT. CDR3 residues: CASRRTQVNEKLFF.